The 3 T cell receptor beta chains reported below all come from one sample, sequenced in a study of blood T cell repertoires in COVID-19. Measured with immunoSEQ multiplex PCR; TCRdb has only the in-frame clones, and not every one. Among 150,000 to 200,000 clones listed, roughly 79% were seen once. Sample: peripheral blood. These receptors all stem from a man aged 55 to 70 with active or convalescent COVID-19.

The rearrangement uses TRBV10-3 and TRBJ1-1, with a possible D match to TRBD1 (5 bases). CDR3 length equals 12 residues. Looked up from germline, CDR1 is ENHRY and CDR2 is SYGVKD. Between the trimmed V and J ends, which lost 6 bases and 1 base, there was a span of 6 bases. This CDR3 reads CAISGGNTEAFF. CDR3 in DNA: TGTGCCATCAGCGGGGGGAACACTGAAGCTTTCTTT.

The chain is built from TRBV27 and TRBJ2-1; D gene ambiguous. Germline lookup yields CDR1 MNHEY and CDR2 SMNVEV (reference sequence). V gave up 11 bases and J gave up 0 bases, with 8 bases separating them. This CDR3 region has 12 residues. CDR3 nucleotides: TGTGCCGCGACGGGCTCCTACAATGAGCAGTTCTTC. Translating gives CAATGSYNEQFF.

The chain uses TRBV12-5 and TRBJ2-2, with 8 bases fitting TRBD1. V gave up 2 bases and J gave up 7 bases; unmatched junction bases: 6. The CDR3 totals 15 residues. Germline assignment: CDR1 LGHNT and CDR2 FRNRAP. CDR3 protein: CASGLRQGAFGELFF. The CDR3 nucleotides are TGTGCTAGTGGTTTGCGTCAGGGGGCCTTCGGGGAGCTGTTTTTT.